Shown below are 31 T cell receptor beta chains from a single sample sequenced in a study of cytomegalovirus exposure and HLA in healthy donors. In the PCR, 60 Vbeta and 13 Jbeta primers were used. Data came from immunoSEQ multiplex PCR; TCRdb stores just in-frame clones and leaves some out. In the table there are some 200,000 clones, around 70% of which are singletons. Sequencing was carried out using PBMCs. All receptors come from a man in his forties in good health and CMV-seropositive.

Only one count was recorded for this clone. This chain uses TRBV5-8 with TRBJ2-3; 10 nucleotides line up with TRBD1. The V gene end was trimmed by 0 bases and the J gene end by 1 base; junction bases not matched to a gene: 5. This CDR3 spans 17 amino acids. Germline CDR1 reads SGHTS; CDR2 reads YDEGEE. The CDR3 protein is CASSLAHGTGGTDTQYF. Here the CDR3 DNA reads TGTGCCAGCAGCTTGGCCCATGGGACAGGGGGCACAGATACGCAGTATTTT.

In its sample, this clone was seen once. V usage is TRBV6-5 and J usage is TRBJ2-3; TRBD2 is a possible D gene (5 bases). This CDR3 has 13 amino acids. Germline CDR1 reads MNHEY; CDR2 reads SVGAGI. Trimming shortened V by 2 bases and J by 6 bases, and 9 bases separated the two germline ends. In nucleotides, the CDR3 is TGTGCCAGCAGTTACGACGGGGAGGATACGCAGTATTTT. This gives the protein CASSYDGEDTQYF.

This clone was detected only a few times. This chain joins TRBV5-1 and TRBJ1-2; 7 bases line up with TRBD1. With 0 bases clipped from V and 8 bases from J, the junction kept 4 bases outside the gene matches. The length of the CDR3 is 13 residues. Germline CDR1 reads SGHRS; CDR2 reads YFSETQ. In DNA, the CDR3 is TGCGCCAGCAGCTTGGAGGGGGCTCTGGGCTACACCTTC. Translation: CASSLEGALGYTF.

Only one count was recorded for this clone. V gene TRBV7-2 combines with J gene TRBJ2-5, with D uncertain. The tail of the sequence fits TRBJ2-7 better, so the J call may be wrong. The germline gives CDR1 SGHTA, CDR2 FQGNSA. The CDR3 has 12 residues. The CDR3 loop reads CASSRNSYEQYF. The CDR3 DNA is TGTGCCAGCAGCCGTAACTCCTACGAGCAGTACTTC.

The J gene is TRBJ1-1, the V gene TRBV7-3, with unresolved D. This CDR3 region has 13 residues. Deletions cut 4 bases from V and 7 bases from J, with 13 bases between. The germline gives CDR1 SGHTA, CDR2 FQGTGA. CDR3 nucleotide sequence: TGTGCCAGCAGCTCGCGTCGACACCTTGAAGCTTTCTTT. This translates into CASSSRRHLEAFF.

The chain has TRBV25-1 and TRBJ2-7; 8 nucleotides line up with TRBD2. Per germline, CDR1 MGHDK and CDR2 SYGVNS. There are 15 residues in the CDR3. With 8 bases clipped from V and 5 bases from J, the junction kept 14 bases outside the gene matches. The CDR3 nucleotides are TGTGCCAGCCAAGAGCCGGGACTAGGTGCGGACGAGCAGTACTTC. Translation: CASQEPGLGADEQYF.

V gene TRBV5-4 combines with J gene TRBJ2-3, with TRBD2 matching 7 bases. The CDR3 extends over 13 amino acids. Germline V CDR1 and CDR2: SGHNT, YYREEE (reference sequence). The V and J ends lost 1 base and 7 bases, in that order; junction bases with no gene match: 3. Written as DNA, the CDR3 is TGTGCCAGCAGCTTGAGGGAGGGAAATACGCAGTATTTT. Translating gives CASSLREGNTQYF.

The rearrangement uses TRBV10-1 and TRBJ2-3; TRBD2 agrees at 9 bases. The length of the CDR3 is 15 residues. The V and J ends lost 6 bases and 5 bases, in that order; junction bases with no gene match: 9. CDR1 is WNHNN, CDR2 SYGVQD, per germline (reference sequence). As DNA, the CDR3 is TGCGCCAGCAGGCAAGGCGGGGGGGCCGGAGATACGCAGTATTTT. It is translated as CASRQGGGAGDTQYF.

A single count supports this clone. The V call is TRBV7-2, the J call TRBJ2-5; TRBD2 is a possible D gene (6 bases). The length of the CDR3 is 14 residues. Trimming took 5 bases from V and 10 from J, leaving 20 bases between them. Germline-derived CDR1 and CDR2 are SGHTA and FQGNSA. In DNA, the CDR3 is TGTGCCAGCAGCCCCCGGGGGAGCTCCCCGGGCCAGTACTTC. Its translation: CASSPRGSSPGQYF.

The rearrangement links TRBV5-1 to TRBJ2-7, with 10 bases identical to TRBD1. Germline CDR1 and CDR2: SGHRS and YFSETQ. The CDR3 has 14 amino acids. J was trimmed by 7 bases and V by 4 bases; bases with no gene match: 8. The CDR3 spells CASSPGQGPGEQYF. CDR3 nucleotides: TGCGCCAGCAGCCCGGGACAGGGGCCGGGGGAGCAGTACTTC. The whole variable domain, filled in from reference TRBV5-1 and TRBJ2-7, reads KAGVTQTPRYLIKTRGQQVTLSCSPISGHRSVSWYQQTPGQGLQFLFEYFSETQRNKGNFPGRFSGRQFSNSRSEMNVSTLELGDSALYLCASSPGQGPGEQYFGPGTRLTVT.

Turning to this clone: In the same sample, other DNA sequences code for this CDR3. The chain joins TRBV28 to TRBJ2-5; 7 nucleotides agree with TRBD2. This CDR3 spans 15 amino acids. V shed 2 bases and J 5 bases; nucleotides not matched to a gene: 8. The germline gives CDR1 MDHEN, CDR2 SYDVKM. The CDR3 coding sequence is TGTGCCAGCAGTTTAAATTGGGGGGGAAAGGAGACCCAGTACTTC. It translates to CASSLNWGGKETQYF. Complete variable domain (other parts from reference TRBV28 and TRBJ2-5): DVKVTQSSRYLVKRTGEKVFLECVQDMDHENMFWYRQDPGLGLRLIYFSYDVKMKEKGDIPEGYSVSREKKERFSLILESASTNQTSMYLCASSLNWGGKETQYFGPGTRLLVL.

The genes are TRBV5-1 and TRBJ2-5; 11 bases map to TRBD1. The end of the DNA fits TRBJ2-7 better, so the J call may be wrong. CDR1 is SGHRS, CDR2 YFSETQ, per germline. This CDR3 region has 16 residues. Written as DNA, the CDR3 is TGCGCCAGCAGCGGTGGGGACAGGGGGGGATTGGACGAGCAGTACTTC. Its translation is CASSGGDRGGLDEQYF.

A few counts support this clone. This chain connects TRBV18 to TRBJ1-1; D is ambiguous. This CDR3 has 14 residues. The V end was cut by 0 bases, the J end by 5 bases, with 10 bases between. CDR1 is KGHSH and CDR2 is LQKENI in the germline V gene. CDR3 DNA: TGTGCCAGCTCACCACCGTGGGGAGGTACTGAAGCTTTCTTT. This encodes CASSPPWGGTEAFF.

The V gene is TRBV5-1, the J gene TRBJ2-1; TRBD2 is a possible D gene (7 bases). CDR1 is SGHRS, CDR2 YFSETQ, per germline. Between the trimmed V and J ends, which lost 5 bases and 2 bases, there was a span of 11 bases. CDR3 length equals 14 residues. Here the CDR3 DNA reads TGCGCCAGCAGAGTAGGGGGGGCCTACAATGAGCAGTTCTTC. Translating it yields CASRVGGAYNEQFF.

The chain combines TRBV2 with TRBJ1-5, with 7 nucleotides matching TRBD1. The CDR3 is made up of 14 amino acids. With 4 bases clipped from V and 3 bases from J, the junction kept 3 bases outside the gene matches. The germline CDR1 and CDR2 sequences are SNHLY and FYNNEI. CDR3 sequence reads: CASSAGGNNQPQHF. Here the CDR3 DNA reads TGTGCCAGCAGTGCAGGGGGTAACAATCAGCCCCAGCATTTT.

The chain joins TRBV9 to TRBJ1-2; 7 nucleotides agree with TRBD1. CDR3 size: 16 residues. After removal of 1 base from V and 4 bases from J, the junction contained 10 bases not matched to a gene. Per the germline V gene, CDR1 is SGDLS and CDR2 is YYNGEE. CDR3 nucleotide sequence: TGTGCCAGCAGCGTAACCGGACAGGCCACTGCCTATGGCTACACCTTC. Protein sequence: CASSVTGQATAYGYTF. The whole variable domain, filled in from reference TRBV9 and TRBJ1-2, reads DSGVTQTPKHLITATGQRVTLRCSPRSGDLSVYWYQQSLDQGLQFLIQYYNGEERAKGNILERFSAQQFPDLHSELNLSSLELGDSALYFCASSVTGQATAYGYTFGSGTRLTVV.

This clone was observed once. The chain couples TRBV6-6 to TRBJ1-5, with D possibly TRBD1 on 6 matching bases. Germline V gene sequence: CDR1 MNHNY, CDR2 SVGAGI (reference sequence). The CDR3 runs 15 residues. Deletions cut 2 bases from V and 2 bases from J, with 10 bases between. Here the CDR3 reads CASSYTGSGNQPQHF. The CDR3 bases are TGTGCCAGCAGTTACACAGGGTCGGGCAATCAGCCCCAGCATTTT.

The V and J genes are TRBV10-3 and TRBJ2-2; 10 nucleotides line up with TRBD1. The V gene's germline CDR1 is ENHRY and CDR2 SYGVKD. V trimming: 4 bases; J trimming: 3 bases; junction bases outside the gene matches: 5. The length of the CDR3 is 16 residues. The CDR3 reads CAISGGQGRYTGELFF. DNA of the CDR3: TGTGCCATCAGTGGGGGACAGGGGCGATACACCGGGGAGCTGTTTTTT.

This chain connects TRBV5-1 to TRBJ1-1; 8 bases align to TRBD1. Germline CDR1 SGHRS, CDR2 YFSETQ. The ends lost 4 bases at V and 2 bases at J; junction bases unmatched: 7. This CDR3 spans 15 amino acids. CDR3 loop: CASSEKQGVNTEAFF. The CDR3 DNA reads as TGCGCCAGCAGCGAAAAACAGGGGGTCAACACTGAAGCTTTCTTT. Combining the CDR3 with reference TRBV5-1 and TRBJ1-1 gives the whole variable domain KAGVTQTPRYLIKTRGQQVTLSCSPISGHRSVSWYQQTPGQGLQFLFEYFSETQRNKGNFPGRFSGRQFSNSRSEMNVSTLELGDSALYLCASSEKQGVNTEAFFGQGTRLTVV.

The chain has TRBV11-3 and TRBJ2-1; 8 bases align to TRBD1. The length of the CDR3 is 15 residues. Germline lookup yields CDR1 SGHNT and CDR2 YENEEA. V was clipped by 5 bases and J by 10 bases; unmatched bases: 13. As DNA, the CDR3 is TGTGCCAGCAGCCCCCGGACAGGGACCTTCTTAGAGCAGTTCTTC. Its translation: CASSPRTGTFLEQFF.

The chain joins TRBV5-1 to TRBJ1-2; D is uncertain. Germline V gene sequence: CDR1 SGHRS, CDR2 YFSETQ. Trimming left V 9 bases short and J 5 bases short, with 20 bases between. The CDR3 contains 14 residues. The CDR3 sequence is CATRLQPELYGYTF. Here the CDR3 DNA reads TGCGCCACCCGACTCCAACCTGAACTATATGGCTACACCTTC.

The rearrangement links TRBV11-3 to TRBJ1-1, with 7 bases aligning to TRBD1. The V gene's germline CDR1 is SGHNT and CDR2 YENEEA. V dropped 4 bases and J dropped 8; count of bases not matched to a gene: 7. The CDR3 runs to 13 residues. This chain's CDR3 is CASSSGTAQEAFF. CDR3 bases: TGTGCCAGCAGCTCAGGGACAGCCCAAGAAGCTTTCTTT.

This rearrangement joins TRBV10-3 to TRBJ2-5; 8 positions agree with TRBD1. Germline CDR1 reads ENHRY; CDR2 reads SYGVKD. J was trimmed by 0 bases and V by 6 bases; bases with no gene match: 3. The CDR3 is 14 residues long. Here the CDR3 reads CAISTGQDQETQYF. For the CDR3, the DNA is TGTGCCATCAGCACGGGACAGGACCAAGAGACCCAGTACTTC.

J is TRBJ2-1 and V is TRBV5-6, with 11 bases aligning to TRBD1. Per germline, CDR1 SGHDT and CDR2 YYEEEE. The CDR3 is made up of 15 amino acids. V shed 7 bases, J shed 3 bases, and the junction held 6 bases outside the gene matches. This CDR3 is CASSTGTGGYNEQFF. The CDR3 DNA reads TGTGCCAGCTCAACCGGGACAGGGGGCTACAATGAGCAGTTCTTC.

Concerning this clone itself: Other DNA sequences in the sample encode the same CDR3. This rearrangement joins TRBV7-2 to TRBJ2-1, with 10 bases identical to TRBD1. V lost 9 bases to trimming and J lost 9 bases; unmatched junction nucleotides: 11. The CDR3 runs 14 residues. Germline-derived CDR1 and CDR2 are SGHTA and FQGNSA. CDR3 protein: CASTSGQGVGEQFF. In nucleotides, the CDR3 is TGTGCCAGTACCTCTGGACAGGGGGTTGGTGAGCAGTTCTTC.

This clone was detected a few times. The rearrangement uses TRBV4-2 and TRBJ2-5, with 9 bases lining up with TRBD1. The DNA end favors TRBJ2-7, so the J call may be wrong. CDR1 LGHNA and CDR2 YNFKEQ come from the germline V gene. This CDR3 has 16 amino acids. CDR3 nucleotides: TGTGCCAGCAGCCAAGACGAGACAGGGGGTTCCTACGAGCAGTACTTC. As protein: CASSQDETGGSYEQYF.

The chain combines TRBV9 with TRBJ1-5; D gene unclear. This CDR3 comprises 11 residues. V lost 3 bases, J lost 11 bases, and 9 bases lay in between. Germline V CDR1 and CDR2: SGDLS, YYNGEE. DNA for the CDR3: TGTGCCAGCAGCGCCGAGGGAGCCCAGCATTTT. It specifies CASSAEGAQHF.

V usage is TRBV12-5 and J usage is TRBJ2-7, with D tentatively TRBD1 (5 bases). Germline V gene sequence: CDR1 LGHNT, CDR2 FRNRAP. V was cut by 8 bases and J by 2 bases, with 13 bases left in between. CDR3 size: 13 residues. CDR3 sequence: CASRPQAAYEQYF. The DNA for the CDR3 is TGTGCTAGTAGGCCACAGGCCGCCTACGAGCAGTACTTC.

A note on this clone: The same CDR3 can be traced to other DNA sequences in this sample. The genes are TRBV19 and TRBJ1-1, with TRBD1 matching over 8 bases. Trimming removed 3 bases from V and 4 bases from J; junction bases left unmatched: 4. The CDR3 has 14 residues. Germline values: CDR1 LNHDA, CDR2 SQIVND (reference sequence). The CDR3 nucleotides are TGTGCCAGTAGTATCGGCACAGGGGGCACTGAAGCTTTCTTT. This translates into CASSIGTGGTEAFF.

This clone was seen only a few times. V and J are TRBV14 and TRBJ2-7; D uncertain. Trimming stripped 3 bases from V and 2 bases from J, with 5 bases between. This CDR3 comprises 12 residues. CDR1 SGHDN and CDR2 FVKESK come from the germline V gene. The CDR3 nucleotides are TGTGCCAGCAGCCAGTCAGCCTACGAGCAGTACTTC. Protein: CASSQSAYEQYF.

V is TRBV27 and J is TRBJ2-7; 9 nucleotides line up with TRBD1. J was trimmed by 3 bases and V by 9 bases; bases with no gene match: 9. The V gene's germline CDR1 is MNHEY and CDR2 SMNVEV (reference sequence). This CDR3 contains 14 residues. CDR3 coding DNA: TGTGCCAGTCGGACAGGGGCCCTAAACTACGAGCAGTACTTC. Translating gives CASRTGALNYEQYF.